This is a list of T cell receptor beta chains from one sample in a study of blood T cell repertoires in COVID-19. Profiled with immunoSEQ multiplex PCR; TCRdb holds only in-frame clones, not every one. Counted here are about 140,000 clones, 79% occurring once; the ten biggest clones make up roughly 3.4%. The sequenced sample consisted of peripheral blood. These receptors were taken from a man aged 55 to 70 with acute or convalescent COVID-19. Each CDR3 is given with its conserved first and last residue. D genes are given only for firm matches. A row's size may be missing; if present it is once, few, many or a size class.

TRBV19	TRBJ2-3	NA	NA	TGTGCCAGTACCGAATTAGCCGGTACTAGCACAGATACGCAGTATTTT	CASTELAGTSTDTQYF
TRBV6-2/TRBV6-3	TRBJ2-7	TRBD2	NA	TGTGCCAGCAGTTCCCTCGGACTAGCGGGGTACGAGCAGTACTTC	CASSSLGLAGYEQYF
TRBV28	TRBJ1-1	TRBD1	few	TGTGCCAGCAGTTTAGTTACCGGGACAGGAGATGAAGCTTTCTTT	CASSLVTGTGDEAFF
TRBV7-7	TRBJ2-7	TRBD2	NA	TGTGCTAGCAGCTTAGCGGGAGAGTACGAGCAGTACTTC	CASSLAGEYEQYF
TRBV4-3	TRBJ1-1	TRBD1	NA	TGCGCCAGCAGCCTTCGGGCAGGGGGGACCACTGAAGCTTTCTTT	CASSLRAGGTTEAFF
TRBV11-2	TRBJ2-1	TRBD2	NA	TGTGCCAGCAGCGATAGCGGGAGGCTTACCCATGAGCAGTTCTTC	CASSDSGRLTHEQFF
TRBV5-4	TRBJ2-7	TRBD1	NA	TGTGCCAGCAGCTTGGCCGGACAGGCCTGGGACGAGCAGTACTTC	CASSLAGQAWDEQYF
TRBV5-4	TRBJ1-2	NA	NA	TGTGCCAGCAGCTCGACAGGAGCGTCCTATGGCTACACCTTC	CASSSTGASYGYTF
TRBV19	TRBJ1-4	NA	once	TGTGCCAGTAGGAGGACAGAGACAACTAATGAAAAACTGTTTTTT	CASRRTETTNEKLFF
TRBV4-3	TRBJ2-2	TRBD1	NA	TGCGCCAGCAGCCAGGGGACAGGGGCGAACACCGGGGAGCTGTTTTTT	CASSQGTGANTGELFF
TRBV10-1	TRBJ2-3	TRBD2	NA	TGCGCCAGCATCGGGGGGGACCCTAGCGGGCGCACAGATACGCAGTATTTT	CASIGGDPSGRTDTQYF
TRBV3-1/TRBV3-2	TRBJ1-1	NA	once	TGTGCCAGCAGCCCTCAGGCATTGGCTGAAGCTTTCTTT	CASSPQALAEAFF
TRBV19	TRBJ1-2	NA	NA	TGTGCCAGTAGTATAGGGGAGCTTTATGGCTACACCTTC	CASSIGELYGYTF
TRBV2	TRBJ1-1	NA	few	TGTGCCAGCACAGCCGCGGCCAACATGAACACTGAAGCTTTCTTT	CASTAAANMNTEAFF
TRBV6-5	TRBJ1-1	NA	NA	TGTGCCAGCAGTACCAAAGGGGCGAACACTGAAGCTTTCTTT	CASSTKGANTEAFF
TRBV3-1/TRBV3-2	TRBJ1-4	TRBD1	NA	TGTGCCAGCAGCCACTTCCGGGACAGCCCTGAAAAACTGTTTTTT	CASSHFRDSPEKLFF
TRBV24-1	TRBJ1-5	NA	NA	TGTGCCACCAGTGAGGCCAGGGGCAGCAGGCAGCCCCAGCATTTT	CATSEARGSRQPQHF
TRBV7-3	TRBJ1-1	NA	NA	TGTGCCAGCAGCCCTTCCCCGGACACTGAAGCTTTCTTT	CASSPSPDTEAFF
TRBV7-2	TRBJ1-1	NA	few	TGTGCCAGCAGTTCTCCCAGGCGCACTGAAGCTTTCTTT	CASSSPRRTEAFF
TRBV28	TRBJ2-2	TRBD2	NA	TGTGCCAGCAGTTTATTGGGACTAGCGGGAGTTCGCACCGGGGAGCTGTTTTTT	CASSLLGLAGVRTGELFF
TRBV14	TRBJ1-1	NA	many	TGTGCCAGCAGCCCGGGGATGAACACTGAAGCTTTCTTT	CASSPGMNTEAFF
TRBV28	TRBJ2-3	NA	few	TGTGCCAGCAGCTCCCCTTATGGGCTTTCGGACACAGATACGCAGTATTTT	CASSSPYGLSDTDTQYF
TRBV12-3/TRBV12-4	TRBJ1-1	NA	NA	TGTGCCAGCAGTCTAGCCCAAGCGACTGAAGCTTTCTTT	CASSLAQATEAFF
TRBV4-3	TRBJ1-1	TRBD1	NA	TGCGCCAGCCGTTACGGACAGGGGGGTAGCACTGAAGCTTTCTTT	CASRYGQGGSTEAFF
TRBV30	TRBJ1-4	TRBD1	NA	TGTGCCTGGAGGGGACAGAATAATGAAAAACTGTTTTTT	CAWRGQNNEKLFF
TRBV10-3	TRBJ2-5	TRBD1	NA	TGTGCCATCAGTGACTATCGGACAGGTCAAGAGACCCAGTACTTC	CAISDYRTGQETQYF
TRBV6-2/TRBV6-3	TRBJ2-7	TRBD1	NA	TGTGCCAGCAGTAACTCCCTGACAGGGGGCGACGTCGACGAGCAGTACTTC	CASSNSLTGGDVDEQYF
TRBV5-4	TRBJ1-1	TRBD1	NA	TGTGCCAGCAGCTCTCAACAGGGGAAAGGGATCGGCGAAGCTTTCTTT	CASSSQQGKGIGEAFF
TRBV21-1	TRBJ1-6	NA	few	TGTGCCAGCAGCAAAGAGCTCGGGACAGGGGATAATTCACCCCTCCACTTT	CASSKELGTGDNSPLHF
TRBV9	TRBJ2-2	NA	NA	TGTGCCAGCAGCGCCCGGGGAGGGGGTATTACCGGGGAGCTGTTTTTT	CASSARGGGITGELFF
TRBV6-5	TRBJ2-3	NA	NA	TGTGCCAGCAGTCCCGCGGGCTCCCAACAACAGTATTTT	CASSPAGSQQQYF
TRBV24-1	TRBJ2-2	TRBD1	NA	TGTGCCACCAGTGATTCCGGACGACGGACAGGGAGCACCGGGGAGCTGTTTTTT	CATSDSGRRTGSTGELFF
TRBV3-1/TRBV3-2	TRBJ2-1	NA	once	TGTGCCAGCAGCCATAGTGGCGGGACCCACAATGAGCAGTTCTTC	CASSHSGGTHNEQFF
TRBV10-3	TRBJ1-1	NA	NA	TGTGCCATCAGTGACCCCGGGGTTGACACTGAAGCTTTCTTT	CAISDPGVDTEAFF
TRBV6-5	TRBJ2-6	NA	NA	TGTGCCAGCAGCCTGTCTGGGGCCAACGTCCTGACTTTC	CASSLSGANVLTF
TRBV6-5	TRBJ1-1	NA	NA	TGTGCCAGCCAGGGCAGAACTGAAGCTTTCTTT	CASQGRTEAFF
TRBV5-5	TRBJ2-5	NA	NA	TGTGCCAGCAGCTATCAAGAGCAAGAGACCCAGTACTTC	CASSYQEQETQYF
TRBV7-2	TRBJ2-1	NA	NA	TGTGCCAGCAGTCTTTTGGTGGGAGGTTTCTACAATGAGCAGTTCTTC	CASSLLVGGFYNEQFF
TRBV5-6	TRBJ2-5	TRBD1	NA	TGTGCCAGCAGCTGGGACAGGGAATCCGTCGGAGGGGAGACCCAGTACTTC	CASSWDRESVGGETQYF
TRBV5-1	TRBJ2-1	TRBD1	NA	TGCGCCAGCAGCTTGCTTCCCAGGGGGCCTTACAATGAGCAGTTCTTC	CASSLLPRGPYNEQFF
TRBV10-3	TRBJ2-3	TRBD2	NA	TGTGCCATCTCCGGGACTAGCACTGATACGCAGTATTTT	CAISGTSTDTQYF
TRBV7-2	TRBJ1-1	NA	NA	TGTGCCAGCAGCCCGCAGGGGCCGGTTGAAGCTTTCTTT	CASSPQGPVEAFF
TRBV12-3/TRBV12-4	TRBJ2-6	NA	NA	TGTGCCAGCACCGTCTCTGGGGCCAACGTCCTGACTTTC	CASTVSGANVLTF
TRBV6-2/TRBV6-3	TRBJ1-2	NA	NA	TGTGCCAGCAGCCGGACGACCACCGGGGGCTATGGCTACACCTTC	CASSRTTTGGYGYTF
TRBV18	TRBJ2-7	TRBD2	NA	TGTGCCAGCTCTCCCGGGACTAGCTCCTACGAGCAGTACTTC	CASSPGTSSYEQYF
TRBV6-2/TRBV6-3	TRBJ2-1	TRBD1	NA	TGTGCCAGCAGTTACCCCTCCGGGACAGGGAGCCCGAGCTCCTACAATGAGCAGTTCTTC	CASSYPSGTGSPSSYNEQFF
TRBV7-2	TRBJ2-7	TRBD1	few	TGTGCCAGCAGCTTAACAGGGGTTAACCCCCACGAGCAGTACTTC	CASSLTGVNPHEQYF
TRBV7-2	TRBJ1-2	NA	NA	TGTGCCAGCAGCCCGGGGGGGCTGGGGTCTAACTATGGCTACACCTTC	CASSPGGLGSNYGYTF